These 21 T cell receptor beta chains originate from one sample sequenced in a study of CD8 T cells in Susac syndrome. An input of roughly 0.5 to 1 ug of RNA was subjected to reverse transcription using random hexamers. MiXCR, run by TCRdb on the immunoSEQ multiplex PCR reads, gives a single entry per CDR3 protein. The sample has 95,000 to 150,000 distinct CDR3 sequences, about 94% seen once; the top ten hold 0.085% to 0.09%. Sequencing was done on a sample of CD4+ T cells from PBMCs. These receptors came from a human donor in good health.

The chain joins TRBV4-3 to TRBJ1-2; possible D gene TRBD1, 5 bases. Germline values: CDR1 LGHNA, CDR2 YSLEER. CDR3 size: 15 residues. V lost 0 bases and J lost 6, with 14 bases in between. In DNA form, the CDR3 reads TGCGCCAGCAGCCAAGATCCCCGCAGGGAGGATGGCTACACCTTC. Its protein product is CASSQDPRREDGYTF.

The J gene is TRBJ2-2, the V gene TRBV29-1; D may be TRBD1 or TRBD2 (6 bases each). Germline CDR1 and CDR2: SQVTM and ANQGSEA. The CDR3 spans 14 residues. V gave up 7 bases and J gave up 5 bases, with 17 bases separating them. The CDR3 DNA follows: TGCAGCGCGGAGGGGGGATTTAGAACCGGGGAGCTGTTTTTT. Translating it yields CSAEGGFRTGELFF.

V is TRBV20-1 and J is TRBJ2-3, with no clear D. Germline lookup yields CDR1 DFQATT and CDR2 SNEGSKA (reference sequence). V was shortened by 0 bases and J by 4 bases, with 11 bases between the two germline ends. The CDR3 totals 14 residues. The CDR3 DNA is TGCAGTGCTAGAGACGGAAGGACGGCAGATACGCAGTATTTT. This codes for CSARDGRTADTQYF.

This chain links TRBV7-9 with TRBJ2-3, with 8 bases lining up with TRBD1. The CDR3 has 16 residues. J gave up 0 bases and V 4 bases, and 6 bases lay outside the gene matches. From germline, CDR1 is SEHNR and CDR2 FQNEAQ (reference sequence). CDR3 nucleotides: TGTGCCAGCAGCTCAACAGGGGGAACTAGCACAGATACGCAGTATTTT. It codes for CASSSTGGTSTDTQYF.

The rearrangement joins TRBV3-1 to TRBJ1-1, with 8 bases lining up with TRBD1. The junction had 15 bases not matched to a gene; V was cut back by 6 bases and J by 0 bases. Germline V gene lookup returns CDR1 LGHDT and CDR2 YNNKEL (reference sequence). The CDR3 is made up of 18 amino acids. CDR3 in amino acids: CASSPPPGQARVNTEAFF. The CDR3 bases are TGTGCCAGCAGTCCCCCCCCGGGACAGGCGAGGGTGAACACTGAAGCTTTCTTT.

The CDR3 sequence: CASSYWASGYEQYF. CDR3 coding DNA: TGTGCCAGCAGTTACTGGGCTAGCGGCTACGAGCAGTACTTC. J is TRBJ2-7 and V is TRBV6-2 or TRBV6-3; 7 nucleotides line up with TRBD2. The CDR3 sequence is 14 residues long. The ends lost 1 base at V and 3 bases at J; junction bases unmatched: 3. The germline CDR1 and CDR2 sequences are MNHEY and SVGEGT.

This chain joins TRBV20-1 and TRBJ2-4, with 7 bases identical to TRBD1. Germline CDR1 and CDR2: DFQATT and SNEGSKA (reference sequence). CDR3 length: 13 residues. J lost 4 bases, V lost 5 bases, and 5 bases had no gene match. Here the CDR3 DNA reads TGCAGTGCTGGGGACAGTCAAAAAAACATTCAGTACTTC. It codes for CSAGDSQKNIQYF.

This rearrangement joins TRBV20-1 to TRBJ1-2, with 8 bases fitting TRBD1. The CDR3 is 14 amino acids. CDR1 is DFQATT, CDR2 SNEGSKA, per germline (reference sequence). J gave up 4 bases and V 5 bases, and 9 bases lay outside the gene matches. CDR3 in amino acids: CSALGDRPGYGYTF. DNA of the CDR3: TGCAGTGCTCTTGGGGACAGGCCTGGCTATGGCTACACCTTC.

CDR3 sequence reads: CSVVSPPGLAGSVGYEQYF. The CDR3 DNA sequence: TGCAGCGTTGTATCCCCACCGGGACTAGCGGGAAGTGTCGGCTACGAGCAGTACTTC. The genes are TRBV29-1 and TRBJ2-7; 13 nucleotides agree with TRBD2. J gave up 3 bases and V 4 bases, and 18 bases lay outside the gene matches. Germline CDR1 is SQVTM and CDR2 is ANQGSEA. The CDR3 sequence is 19 residues long.

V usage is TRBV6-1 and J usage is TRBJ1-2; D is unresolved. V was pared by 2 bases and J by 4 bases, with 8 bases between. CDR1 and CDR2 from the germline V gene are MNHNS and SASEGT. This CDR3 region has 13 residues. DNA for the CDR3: TGTGCCAGCAGTGAACCCGCCGCCTATGGCTACACCTTC. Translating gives CASSEPAAYGYTF.

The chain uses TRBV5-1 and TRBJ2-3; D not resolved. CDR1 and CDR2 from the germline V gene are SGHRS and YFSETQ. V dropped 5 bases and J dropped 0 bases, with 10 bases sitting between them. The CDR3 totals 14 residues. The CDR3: CASSRVESTDTQYF. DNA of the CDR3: TGCGCCAGCAGTCGAGTGGAGAGCACAGATACGCAGTATTTT.

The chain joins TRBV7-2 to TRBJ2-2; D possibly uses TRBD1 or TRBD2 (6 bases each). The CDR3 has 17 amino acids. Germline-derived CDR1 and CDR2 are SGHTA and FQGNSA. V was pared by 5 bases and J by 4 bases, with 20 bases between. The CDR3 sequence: CASSPRRGRGATGELFF. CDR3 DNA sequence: TGTGCCAGCAGCCCACGGAGGGGCAGGGGAGCCACCGGGGAGCTGTTTTTT.

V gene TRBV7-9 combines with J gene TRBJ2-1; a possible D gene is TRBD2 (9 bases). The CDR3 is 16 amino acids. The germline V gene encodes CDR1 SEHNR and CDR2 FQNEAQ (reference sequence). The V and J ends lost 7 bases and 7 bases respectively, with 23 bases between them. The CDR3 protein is CASTLRGREGLNEQFF. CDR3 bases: TGTGCCAGCACCCTCAGGGGGCGGGAGGGCCTTAATGAGCAGTTCTTC. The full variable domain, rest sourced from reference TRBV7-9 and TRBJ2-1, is DTGVSQNPRHKITKRGQNVTFRCDPISEHNRLYWYRQTLGQGPEFLTYFQNEAQLEKSRLLSDRFSAERPKGSFSTLEIQRTEQGDSAMYLCASTLRGREGLNEQFFGPGTRLTVL.

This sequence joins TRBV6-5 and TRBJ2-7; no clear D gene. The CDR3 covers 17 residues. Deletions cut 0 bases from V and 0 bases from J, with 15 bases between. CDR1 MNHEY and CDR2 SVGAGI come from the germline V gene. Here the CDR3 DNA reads TGTGCCAGCAGTTACTCGAGGTCCGTTAGGAGCTCCTACGAGCAGTACTTC. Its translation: CASSYSRSVRSSYEQYF.

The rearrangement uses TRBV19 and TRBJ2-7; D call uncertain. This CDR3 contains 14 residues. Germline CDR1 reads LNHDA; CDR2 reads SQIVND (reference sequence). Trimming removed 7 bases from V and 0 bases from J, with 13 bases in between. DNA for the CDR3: TGTGCCAGTATGACGACTGAGAGCTCCTACGAGCAGTACTTC. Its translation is CASMTTESSYEQYF.

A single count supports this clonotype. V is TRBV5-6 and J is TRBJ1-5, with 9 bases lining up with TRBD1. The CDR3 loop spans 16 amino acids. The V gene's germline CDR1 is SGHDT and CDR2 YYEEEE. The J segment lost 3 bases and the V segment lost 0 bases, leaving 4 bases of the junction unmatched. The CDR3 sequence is CASSLVTGGINQPQHF. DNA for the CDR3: TGTGCCAGCAGCTTGGTAACAGGGGGCATCAATCAGCCCCAGCATTTT.

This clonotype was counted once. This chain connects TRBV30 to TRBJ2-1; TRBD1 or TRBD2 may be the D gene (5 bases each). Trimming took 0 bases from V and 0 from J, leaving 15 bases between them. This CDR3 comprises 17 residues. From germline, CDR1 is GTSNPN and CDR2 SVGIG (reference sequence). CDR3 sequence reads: CAWSVLGAYSSYNEQFF. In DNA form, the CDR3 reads TGTGCCTGGAGTGTACTCGGGGCCTACAGCTCCTACAATGAGCAGTTCTTC.

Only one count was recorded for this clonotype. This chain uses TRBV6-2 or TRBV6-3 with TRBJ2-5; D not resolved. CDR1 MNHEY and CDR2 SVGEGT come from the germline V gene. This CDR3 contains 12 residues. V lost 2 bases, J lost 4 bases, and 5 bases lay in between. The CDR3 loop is CASSYRTETQYF. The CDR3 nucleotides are TGTGCCAGCAGTTACCGAACAGAGACCCAGTACTTC.

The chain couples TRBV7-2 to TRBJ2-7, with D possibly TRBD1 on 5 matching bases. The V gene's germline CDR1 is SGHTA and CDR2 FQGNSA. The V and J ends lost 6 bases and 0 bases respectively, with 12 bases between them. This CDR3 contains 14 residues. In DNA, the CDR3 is TGTGCCAGCAGTCTGGACACCTTCTCCTACGAGCAGTACTTC. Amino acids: CASSLDTFSYEQYF.

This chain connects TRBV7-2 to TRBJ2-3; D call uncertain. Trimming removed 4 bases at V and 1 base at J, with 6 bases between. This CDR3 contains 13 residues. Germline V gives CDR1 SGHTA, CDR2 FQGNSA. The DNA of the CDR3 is TGTGCCAGCAGCTGGTCCGGCACAGATACGCAGTATTTT. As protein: CASSWSGTDTQYF.

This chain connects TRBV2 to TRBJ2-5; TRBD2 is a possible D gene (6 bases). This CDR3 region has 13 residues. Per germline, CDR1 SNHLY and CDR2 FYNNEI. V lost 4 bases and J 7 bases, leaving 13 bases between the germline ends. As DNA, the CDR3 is TGTGCCAGCAGTGTGGGCGGGGAAGGGACCCAGTACTTC. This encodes CASSVGGEGTQYF.